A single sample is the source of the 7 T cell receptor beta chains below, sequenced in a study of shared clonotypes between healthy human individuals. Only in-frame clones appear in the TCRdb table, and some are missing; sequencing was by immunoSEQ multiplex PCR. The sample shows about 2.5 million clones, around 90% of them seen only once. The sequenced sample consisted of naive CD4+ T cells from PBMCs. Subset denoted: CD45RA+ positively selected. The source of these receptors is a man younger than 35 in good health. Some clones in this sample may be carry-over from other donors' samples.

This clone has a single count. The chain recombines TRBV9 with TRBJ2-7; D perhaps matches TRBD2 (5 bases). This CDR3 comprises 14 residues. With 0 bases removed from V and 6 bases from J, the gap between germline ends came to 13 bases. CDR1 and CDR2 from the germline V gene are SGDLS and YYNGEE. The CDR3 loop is CASSVGIEGREQYF. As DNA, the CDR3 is TGTGCCAGCAGCGTAGGTATTGAGGGTCGCGAGCAGTACTTC.

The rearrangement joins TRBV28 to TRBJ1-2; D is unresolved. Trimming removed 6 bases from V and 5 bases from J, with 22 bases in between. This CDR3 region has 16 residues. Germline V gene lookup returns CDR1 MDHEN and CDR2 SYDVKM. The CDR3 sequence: CASSAPGGPLKYGYTF. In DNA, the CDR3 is TGTGCCAGCAGCGCCCCCGGCGGGCCCCTGAAATATGGCTACACCTTC.

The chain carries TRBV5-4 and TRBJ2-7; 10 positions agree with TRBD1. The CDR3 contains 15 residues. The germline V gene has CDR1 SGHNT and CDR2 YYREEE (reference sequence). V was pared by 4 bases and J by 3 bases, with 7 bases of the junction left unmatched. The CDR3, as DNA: TGTGCCAGCAGCACGGGGACAGGGGATTTCTACGAGCAGTACTTC. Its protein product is CASSTGTGDFYEQYF.

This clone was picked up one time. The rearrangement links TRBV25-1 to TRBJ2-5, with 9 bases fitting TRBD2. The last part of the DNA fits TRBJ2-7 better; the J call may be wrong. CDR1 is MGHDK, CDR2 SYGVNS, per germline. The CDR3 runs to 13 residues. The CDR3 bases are TGTGCCAGCAGCTTGGCGGGAGGGTACGAGCAGTACTTC. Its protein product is CASSLAGGYEQYF.

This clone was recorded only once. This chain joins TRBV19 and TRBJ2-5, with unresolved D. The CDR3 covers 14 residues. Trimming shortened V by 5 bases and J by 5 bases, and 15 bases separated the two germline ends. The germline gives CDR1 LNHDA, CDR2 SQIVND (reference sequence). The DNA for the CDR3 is TGTGCCAGTAGTCCGACCCGGGTCGGGGAGACCCAGTACTTC. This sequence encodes CASSPTRVGETQYF.

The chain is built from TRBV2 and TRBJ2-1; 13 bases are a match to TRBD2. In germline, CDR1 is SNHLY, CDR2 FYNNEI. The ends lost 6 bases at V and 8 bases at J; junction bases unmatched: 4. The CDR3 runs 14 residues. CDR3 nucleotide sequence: TGTGCCAGCAGGATCGGACTAGCGGGAGATGAGCAGTTCTTC. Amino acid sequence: CASRIGLAGDEQFF. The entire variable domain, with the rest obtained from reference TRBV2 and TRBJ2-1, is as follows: EPEVTQTPSHQVTQMGQEVILRCVPISNHLYFYWYRQILGQKVEFLVSFYNNEISEKSEIFDDQFSVERPDGSNFTLKIRSTKLEDSAMYFCASRIGLAGDEQFFGPGTRLTVL.

CDR3 loop: CASRRTSGSYEQFF. The CDR3, as DNA: TGTGCCAGCAGACGGACTAGCGGGAGCTATGAGCAGTTCTTC. The V and J genes are TRBV7-2 and TRBJ2-1, with 13 nucleotides matching TRBD2. The CDR3 runs 14 residues. The V and J ends lost 6 bases and 8 bases, in that order; junction bases with no gene match: 4. The V gene's germline CDR1 is SGHTA and CDR2 FQGNSA.